The T cell receptor (beta chain) under discussion was sequenced for a study of cytomegalovirus exposure and HLA in healthy donors. The wider study: A subsequent analysis reported that the roughly 120 validation repertoires were produced on the same platform that had also been used for the roughly 700 first-cohort repertoires. General observations from the study: The authors enumerated over 150 TCR beta chains as linked to cytomegalovirus.

Germline values: CDR1 MNHNS, CDR2 SASEGT. There are 14 residues in the CDR3. V dropped 7 bases and J dropped 4; count of bases not matched to a gene: 7. Measured with immunoSEQ multiplex PCR; TCRdb has only the in-frame clones, and not every one. The data contain about 160,000 clones, roughly 90% of them singletons. The donors were members of the validation cohort, which comprised about 130 subjects and was separate from the first cohort of about 700 subjects. As regards this clone: Its antigen is still unknown.

Sequenced sample: PBMCs. This chain connects TRBV6-1 to TRBJ2-4, with 7 bases aligning to TRBD2. The receptor comes from a woman aged 18-30 years in good health and CMV-seropositive. This chain's CDR3 is CASIPGEGKNIQYF. The DNA for the CDR3 is TGTGCCAGCATCCCTGGGGAGGGTAAAAACATTCAGTACTTC.